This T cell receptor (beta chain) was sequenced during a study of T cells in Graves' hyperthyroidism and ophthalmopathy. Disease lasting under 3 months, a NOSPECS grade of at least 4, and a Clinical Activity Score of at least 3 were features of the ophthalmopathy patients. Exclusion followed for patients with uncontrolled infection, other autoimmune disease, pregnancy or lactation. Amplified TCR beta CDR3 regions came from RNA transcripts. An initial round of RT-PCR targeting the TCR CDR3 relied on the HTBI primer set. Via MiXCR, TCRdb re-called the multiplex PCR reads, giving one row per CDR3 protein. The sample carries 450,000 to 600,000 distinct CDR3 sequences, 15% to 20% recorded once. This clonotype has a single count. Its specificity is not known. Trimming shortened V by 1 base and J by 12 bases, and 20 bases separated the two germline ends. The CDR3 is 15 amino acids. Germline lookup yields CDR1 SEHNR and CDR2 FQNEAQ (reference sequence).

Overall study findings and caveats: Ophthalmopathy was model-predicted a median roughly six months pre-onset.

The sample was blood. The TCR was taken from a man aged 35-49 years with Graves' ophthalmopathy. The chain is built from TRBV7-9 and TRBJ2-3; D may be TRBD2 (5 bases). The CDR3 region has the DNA TGTGCCAGCAGCTTAGGGGGAGAGGGCCCTCGACTACAGTATTTT. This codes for CASSLGGEGPRLQYF.